Shown below are 31 T cell receptor beta chains from a single sample sequenced in a study of blood T cell repertoires in COVID-19. Here immunoSEQ multiplex PCR was the method, and the copy in TCRdb shows in-frame clones only, minus some. The sample includes fewer than 200,000 clones, 75% to 90% seen only once; the top ten take 7.6%. The sample comprised peripheral blood. The receptors shown here come from a woman between 65 and 79 years old with COVID-19, enrolled during active disease.

This clone was observed once. The gene calls are TRBV9 and TRBJ2-7; TRBD2 agrees at 10 bases. Germline V gives CDR1 SGDLS, CDR2 YYNGEE. This CDR3 contains 20 residues. J was trimmed by 2 bases and V by 0 bases; bases with no gene match: 17. As DNA, the CDR3 is TGTGCCAGCAGCGTAGGAATGACAAAACCGGGACTAGCGAAAACCTACGAGCAGTACTTC. Translating it yields CASSVGMTKPGLAKTYEQYF.

The CDR3 is CATSDPQQGGETQYF. Written as DNA, the CDR3 is TGTGCCACCAGTGACCCTCAACAGGGAGGGGAGACCCAGTACTTC. V and J are TRBV24-1 and TRBJ2-5, with D possibly matching TRBD2 (7 bases). Per germline, CDR1 KGHDR and CDR2 SFDVKD. Trimming left V 4 bases short and J 5 bases short, with 16 bases between. There are 15 residues in the CDR3.

The V gene is TRBV24-1, the J gene TRBJ2-3; TRBD2 is a possible D gene (6 bases). Looked up from germline, CDR1 is KGHDR and CDR2 is SFDVKD. V was pared by 6 bases and J by 6 bases, with 21 bases between. This CDR3 is built from 16 residues. CDR3 nucleotide sequence: TGTGCCACCAGTCTGGACGGCTCCGCAAGCGGGGATACGCAGTATTTT. It encodes CATSLDGSASGDTQYF.

For this clone: The same CDR3 is also encoded by other DNA sequences in this sample. V is TRBV9 and J is TRBJ2-5; 12 bases map to TRBD2. The CDR3 covers 14 residues. CDR1 SGDLS and CDR2 YYNGEE come from the germline V gene. J gave up 4 bases and V 2 bases, and 0 bases lay outside the gene matches. CDR3 nucleotide sequence: TGTGCCAGCAGCGTGGGACTAGCGGGAGAGACCCAGTACTTC. This gives the protein CASSVGLAGETQYF.

This chain links TRBV3-1 (or the pseudogene TRBV3-2) with TRBJ2-7, with a weak D call TRBD2 (6 bases). Trimming stripped 0 bases from V and 6 bases from J, with 12 bases between. The V gene's germline CDR1 is LGHDT and CDR2 YNNKEL (reference sequence). The CDR3 sequence is 14 residues long. The CDR3 region is CASSQDRLALEQYF. As DNA, the CDR3 is TGTGCCAGCAGCCAAGACAGGCTAGCGCTCGAGCAGTACTTC.

This chain joins TRBV7-2 and TRBJ1-1, with 7 bases matching TRBD1. The CDR3 extends over 15 amino acids. Germline trimming cut 4 bases from V and 1 base from J; bases unmatched to any gene: 6. Germline assignment: CDR1 SGHTA and CDR2 FQGNSA. The CDR3 nucleotides read TGTGCCAGCAGCTATGTCGGGACAGAGAACACTGAAGCTTTCTTT. Its translation: CASSYVGTENTEAFF.

The V call is TRBV18, the J call TRBJ2-7, with 8 positions matching TRBD2. The CDR3 runs to 15 residues. The V and J ends lost 5 bases and 2 bases, in that order; junction bases with no gene match: 8. The germline gives CDR1 KGHSH, CDR2 LQKENI. The CDR3 sequence: CASSFSGTRTYEQYF. In DNA, the CDR3 is TGTGCCAGCTCATTCTCCGGGACTAGAACCTACGAGCAGTACTTC.

Comment on this clone: The sample has other DNA sequences that encode this CDR3 too. CDR3 in amino acids: CASSLAGGLSNQPQHF. CDR3 nucleotide sequence: TGTGCCAGCAGCTTAGCGGGGGGACTCAGCAATCAGCCCCAGCATTTT. J is TRBJ1-5 and V is TRBV7-2; a weak D match, TRBD1 (5 bases). Per germline, CDR1 SGHTA and CDR2 FQGNSA. The CDR3 has 16 residues. V lost 0 bases and J lost 1, with 10 bases in between.

The V call is TRBV29-1, the J call TRBJ2-5; D might be TRBD1 (5 bases). The ends were cut back, 2 bases at V and 2 bases at J, with 6 bases in the middle. Looked up from germline, CDR1 is SQVTM and CDR2 is ANQGSEA. This CDR3 is built from 12 residues. The CDR3 DNA reads TGCAGCGTTGAAAGGGGACAAGAGACCCAGTACTTC. It yields the protein CSVERGQETQYF.

This clone was seen more than once but under ten times. This chain links TRBV2 with TRBJ2-3; 9 nucleotides align to TRBD2. V lost 3 bases to trimming and J lost 12 bases; unmatched junction nucleotides: 4. In germline, CDR1 is SNHLY, CDR2 FYNNEI. This CDR3 has 12 amino acids. The CDR3 protein is CASSEAGTSQYF. The CDR3 DNA sequence: TGTGCCAGCAGTGAGGCCGGGACTAGCCAGTATTTT.

The chain links TRBV29-1 to TRBJ1-2; 11 positions match TRBD1. The CDR3 length is 12 residues. V trimming: 7 bases; J trimming: 7 bases; junction bases outside the gene matches: 5. The germline CDR1 and CDR2 sequences are SQVTM and ANQGSEA. The CDR3 loop is CSGGTGGVGYTF. The CDR3 region has the DNA TGCAGCGGGGGGACAGGGGGAGTTGGCTACACCTTC.

The CDR3 reads CASSNSGRDEQYF. The CDR3 DNA reads as TGTGCCAGCAGCAATAGCGGGAGAGACGAGCAGTACTTC. The gene calls are TRBV13 and TRBJ2-7; TRBD2 matches 9 bases. J lost 5 bases, V lost 5 bases, and 4 bases had no gene match. This CDR3 comprises 13 residues. Per the germline V gene, CDR1 is PRHDT and CDR2 is FYEKMQ (reference sequence). The whole variable domain, filled in from reference TRBV13 and TRBJ2-7, reads AAGVIQSPRHLIKEKRETATLKCYPIPRHDTVYWYQQGPGQDPQFLISFYEKMQSDKGSIPDRFSAQQFSDYHSELNMSSLELGDSALYFCASSNSGRDEQYFGPGTRLTVT.

The chain combines TRBV30 with TRBJ2-3, with TRBD1 matching 11 bases. Germline CDR1 and CDR2: GTSNPN and SVGIG (reference sequence). The CDR3 spans 16 residues. Trimming removed 1 base from V and 4 bases from J; junction bases left unmatched: 7. CDR3 sequence reads: CAWSGWTGGTPDTQYF. The CDR3, as DNA: TGTGCCTGGAGTGGTTGGACAGGGGGCACCCCAGATACGCAGTATTTT.

The genes are TRBV9 and TRBJ2-1; D gene unclear. V was shortened by 1 base and J by 0 bases, with 14 bases between the two germline ends. CDR1 and CDR2 (germline): SGDLS, YYNGEE. This CDR3 is 17 amino acids long. CDR3: CASSVRSEQSSYNEQFF. CDR3 bases: TGTGCCAGCAGCGTACGATCGGAACAGAGCTCCTACAATGAGCAGTTCTTC.

The genes are TRBV18 and TRBJ2-7, with 7 bases identical to TRBD2. V lost 0 bases and J lost 0; bases outside the gene matches: 8. The length of the CDR3 is 17 residues. Germline V gene data show CDR1 as KGHSH and CDR2 as LQKENI. Written as DNA, the CDR3 is TGTGCCAGCTCACCACCGTATCCGGGGGGAAGCTCCTACGAGCAGTACTTC. Translated, it gives CASSPPYPGGSSYEQYF.

This sequence joins TRBV28 and TRBJ1-2; 7 bases are a match to TRBD1. The CDR3 has 14 residues. Germline trimming cut 5 bases from V and 8 bases from J; bases unmatched to any gene: 11. The germline gives CDR1 MDHEN, CDR2 SYDVKM. The CDR3 here is CASSTLQGSRGYTF. CDR3 coding DNA: TGTGCCAGCAGTACGCTACAGGGGTCTCGGGGCTACACCTTC.

The chain uses TRBV6-2 or TRBV6-3 and TRBJ2-5, with 8 bases identical to TRBD2. The V and J ends lost 6 bases and 5 bases, in that order; junction bases with no gene match: 5. CDR3 length equals 13 residues. Germline V lookup: CDR1 MNHEY, CDR2 SVGEGT. The CDR3 DNA reads TGTGCCAGCAGCCTACGGGGGGGTGAGACCCAGTACTTC. Translated, it gives CASSLRGGETQYF.

This clone appeared once. This chain joins TRBV7-2 and TRBJ2-6; 7 nucleotides match TRBD1. Looked up from germline, CDR1 is SGHTA and CDR2 is FQGNSA. The length of the CDR3 is 16 residues. The V gene end was trimmed by 4 bases and the J gene end by 1 base; junction bases not matched to a gene: 4. The DNA for the CDR3 is TGTGCCAGCAGCTACCGACAGGGTTCTGGGGCCAACGTCCTGACTTTC. This codes for CASSYRQGSGANVLTF.

The chain employs TRBV11-3 and TRBJ2-5; 8 nucleotides agree with TRBD2. This CDR3 is built from 15 residues. V was pared by 5 bases and J by 5 bases, with 10 bases of the junction left unmatched. CDR1 SGHNT and CDR2 YENEEA come from the germline V gene. CDR3 nucleotides: TGTGCCAGCAGCCCCCGGGGGGGGGTCGGGGAGACCCAGTACTTC. It is translated as CASSPRGGVGETQYF.

This chain uses TRBV7-2 with TRBJ2-4; perhaps TRBD2 as D (6 bases). The CDR3 is 14 residues long. The ends were cut back, 4 bases at V and 9 bases at J, with 16 bases in the middle. Germline-derived CDR1 and CDR2 are SGHTA and FQGNSA. The CDR3 protein is CASSSTTSLGIQYF. In nucleotides, the CDR3 is TGTGCCAGCAGCTCGACTACTAGCTTAGGCATTCAGTACTTC.

The chain has TRBV9 and TRBJ2-1; D perhaps matches TRBD2 (5 bases). With 4 bases removed from V and 9 bases from J, the gap between germline ends came to 17 bases. The CDR3 loop spans 14 amino acids. CDR1 is SGDLS and CDR2 is YYNGEE in the germline V gene. For the CDR3, the DNA is TGTGCCAGCAGCCCTCTCACGGGGAGAGGTGAGCAGTTCTTC. Translating gives CASSPLTGRGEQFF. The full variable domain, its missing parts supplied by reference TRBV9 and TRBJ2-1, is DSGVTQTPKHLITATGQRVTLRCSPRSGDLSVYWYQQSLDQGLQFLIQYYNGEERAKGNILERFSAQQFPDLHSELNLSSLELGDSALYFCASSPLTGRGEQFFGPGTRLTVL.

This clone was seen a few times. The chain employs TRBV19 and TRBJ1-2, with TRBD1 matching over 11 bases. This CDR3 region has 16 residues. Trimming at V came to 0 bases and at J to 5 bases, leaving 5 bases not matched to a gene. Germline lookup yields CDR1 LNHDA and CDR2 SQIVND (reference sequence). The CDR3 reads CASSIETGTGGYGYTF. In DNA form, the CDR3 reads TGTGCCAGTAGTATAGAAACTGGGACAGGGGGGTATGGCTACACCTTC.

In nucleotides, the CDR3 is TGTGCCAGCAGCTTAAGATCTATAACGACAGGGGGCTCGGATGGCTACACCTTC. Amino acid sequence: CASSLRSITTGGSDGYTF. This chain links TRBV7-8 with TRBJ1-2; TRBD1 agrees at 10 bases. Per the germline V gene, CDR1 is SGHVS and CDR2 is FQNEAQ. This CDR3 contains 18 residues. Losses at the gene ends were 2 bases for V and 6 bases for J; bases not matched to a gene: 15.

The chain couples TRBV6-1 to TRBJ2-2; 8 bases fit TRBD1. The CDR3 runs to 16 residues. V was clipped by 5 bases and J by 1 base; unmatched bases: 6. Germline CDR1 MNHNS, CDR2 SASEGT. CDR3 DNA sequence: TGTGCCAGCAGTCAAGACGGGACAGGGAACACCGGGGAGCTGTTTTTT. Its translation: CASSQDGTGNTGELFF.

The chain couples TRBV10-3 to TRBJ2-7; the match to TRBD1 covers 9 bases. The CDR3 has 14 amino acids. The V gene end was trimmed by 4 bases and the J gene end by 4 bases; junction bases not matched to a gene: 5. Germline V gene sequence: CDR1 ENHRY, CDR2 SYGVKD. CDR3 sequence reads: CAISADRGEYEQYF. CDR3 DNA sequence: TGTGCCATCAGTGCAGACAGGGGGGAATACGAGCAGTACTTC.

The rearrangement links TRBV7-2 to TRBJ2-1, with 11 bases fitting TRBD2. Trimming removed 4 bases from V and 9 bases from J; junction bases left unmatched: 14. Looked up from germline, CDR1 is SGHTA and CDR2 is FQGNSA. This CDR3 comprises 17 residues. The CDR3 protein is CASSSKQFSGRAGEQFF. Here the CDR3 DNA reads TGTGCCAGCAGCTCCAAGCAGTTTAGCGGGAGGGCAGGTGAGCAGTTCTTC. The variable domain in full, with the rest retrieved from reference TRBV7-2 and TRBJ2-1, is GAGVSQSPSNKVTEKGKDVELRCDPISGHTALYWYRQSLGQGLEFLIYFQGNSAPDKSGLPSDRFSAERTGGSVSTLTIQRTQQEDSAVYLCASSSKQFSGRAGEQFFGPGTRLTVL.

V usage is TRBV5-1 and J usage is TRBJ2-2; a possible D gene is TRBD2 (5 bases). The CDR3 runs to 16 residues. Germline loops: CDR1 SGHRS, CDR2 YFSETQ. V was clipped by 0 bases and J by 4 bases, with 13 bases between them. CDR3 loop: CASSLGSRAGTGELFF. DNA of the CDR3: TGCGCCAGCAGCTTGGGTTCCCGCGCGGGCACCGGGGAGCTGTTTTTT.

The chain couples TRBV5-1 to TRBJ2-1; a possible D gene is TRBD1 (6 bases). Deletions cut 4 bases from V and 6 bases from J, with 14 bases between. The germline CDR1 and CDR2 sequences are SGHRS and YFSETQ. The CDR3 extends over 14 amino acids. The CDR3 DNA sequence: TGCGCCAGCAGCAATCAGGGGAGTAGCAATGAGCAGTTCTTC. Translation gives CASSNQGSSNEQFF.

The chain has TRBV27 and TRBJ2-2, with TRBD2 identical over 12 bases. The V segment lost 6 bases and the J segment 6 bases; nucleotides outside the gene matches: 8. The CDR3 consists of 16 residues. The germline V gene has CDR1 MNHEY and CDR2 SMNVEV (reference sequence). The CDR3 DNA reads as TGTGCCAGCAGACGACCCGGGACTAGCGGGCCCGGGGAGCTGTTTTTT. Amino acid sequence: CASRRPGTSGPGELFF.

The chain is built from TRBV5-1 and TRBJ2-2; 8 bases match TRBD1. The CDR3 runs 18 residues. The ends lost 5 bases at V and 4 bases at J; junction bases unmatched: 16. Germline V CDR1 and CDR2: SGHRS, YFSETQ. DNA of the CDR3: TGCGCCAGCAGTCAATATATCCAGGGGGCTACGGGCACCGGGGAGCTGTTTTTT. Translation gives CASSQYIQGATGTGELFF. Full variable domain (rest looked up from reference TRBV5-1 and TRBJ2-2): KAGVTQTPRYLIKTRGQQVTLSCSPISGHRSVSWYQQTPGQGLQFLFEYFSETQRNKGNFPGRFSGRQFSNSRSEMNVSTLELGDSALYLCASSQYIQGATGTGELFFGEGSRLTVL.

Written as DNA, the CDR3 is TGTGCCAGTAGTATGGGGACAGGGGGCACAGATACGCAGTATTTT. Its protein product is CASSMGTGGTDTQYF. V usage is TRBV19 and J usage is TRBJ2-3, with TRBD1 matching 10 bases. The V segment lost 3 bases and the J segment 1 base; nucleotides outside the gene matches: 1. The CDR3 length is 15 residues. Germline CDR1 is LNHDA and CDR2 is SQIVND (reference sequence).